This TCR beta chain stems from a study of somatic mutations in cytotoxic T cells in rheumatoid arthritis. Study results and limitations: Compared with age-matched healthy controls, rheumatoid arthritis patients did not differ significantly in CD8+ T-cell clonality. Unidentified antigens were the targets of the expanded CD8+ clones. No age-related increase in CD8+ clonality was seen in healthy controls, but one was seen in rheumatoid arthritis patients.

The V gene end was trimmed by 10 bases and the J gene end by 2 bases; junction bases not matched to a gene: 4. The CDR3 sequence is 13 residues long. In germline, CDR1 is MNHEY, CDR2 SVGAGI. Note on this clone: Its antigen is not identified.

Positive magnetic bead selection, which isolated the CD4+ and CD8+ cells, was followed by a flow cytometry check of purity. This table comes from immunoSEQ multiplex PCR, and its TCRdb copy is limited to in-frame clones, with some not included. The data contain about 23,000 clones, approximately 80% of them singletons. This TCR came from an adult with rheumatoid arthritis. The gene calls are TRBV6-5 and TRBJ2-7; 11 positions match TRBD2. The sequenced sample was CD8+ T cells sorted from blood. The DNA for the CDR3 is TGTGCCACCATGACTAGCGGGGCCTACGAGCAGTACTTC. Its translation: CATMTSGAYEQYF.